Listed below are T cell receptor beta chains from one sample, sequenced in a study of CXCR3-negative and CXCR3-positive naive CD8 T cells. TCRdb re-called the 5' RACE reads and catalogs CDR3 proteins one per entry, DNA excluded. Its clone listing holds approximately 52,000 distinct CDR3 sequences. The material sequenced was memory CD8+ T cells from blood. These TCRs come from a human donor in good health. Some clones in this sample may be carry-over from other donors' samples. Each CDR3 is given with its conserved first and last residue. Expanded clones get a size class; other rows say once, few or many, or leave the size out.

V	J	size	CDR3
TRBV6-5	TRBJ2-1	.	CASSYRNEQFF
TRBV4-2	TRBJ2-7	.	CASSQRGDYEQYF
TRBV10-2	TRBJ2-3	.	CASSESLAGGPDTQYF
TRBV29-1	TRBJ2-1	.	CSVLGTQAHNEQLF
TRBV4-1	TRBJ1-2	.	CASSQEGQACYGYTF
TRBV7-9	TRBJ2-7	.	CASSSGDRDPYEQYF
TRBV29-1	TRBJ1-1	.	CSVSLPGSEAFF
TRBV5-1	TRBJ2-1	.	CASSRLVAGGVDEQFF
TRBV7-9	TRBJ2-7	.	CASNLAGVQYF
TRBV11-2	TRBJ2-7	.	CASSLGPGTGPYEQYF
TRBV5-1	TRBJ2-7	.	CASSFVQAQTYEQYF
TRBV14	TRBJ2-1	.	CASSQWTSGIRYNEQFF
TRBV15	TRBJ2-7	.	CATSREVSGNHEQYF
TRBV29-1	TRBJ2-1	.	CSVAGGVNNEQFF
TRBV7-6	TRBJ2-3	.	CASSPPRTGARTDTQYF
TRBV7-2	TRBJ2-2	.	CASSLPNTGELFF
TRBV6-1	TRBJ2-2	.	CAGGNPGGNGELFF
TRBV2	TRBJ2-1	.	CASSLGLAGSYNEQFF
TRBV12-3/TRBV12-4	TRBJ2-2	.	CATDRGSGTGELFF
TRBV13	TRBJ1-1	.	CASNLKRGQVNTEAFF
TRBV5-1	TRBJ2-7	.	CARGQGAYEQYF
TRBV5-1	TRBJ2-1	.	CASSVGTGYNEQFF
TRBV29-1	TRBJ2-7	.	CSVEDETVPSYEQYF
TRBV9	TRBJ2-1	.	CASSGGLNDEQFF
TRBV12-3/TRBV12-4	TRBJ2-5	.	CASSPRGQETQYF
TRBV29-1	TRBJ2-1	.	CSVEDEVAGAYEQFF
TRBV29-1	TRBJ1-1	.	CSVGRQGASEAFF
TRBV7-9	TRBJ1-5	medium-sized	CASSPQDNQPQHF
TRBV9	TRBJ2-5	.	CASSAPTSQETQYF
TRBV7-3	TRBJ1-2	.	CASSGGRLNYGYTF
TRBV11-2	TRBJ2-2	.	CASTRQGSNTGELFF
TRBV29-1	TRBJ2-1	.	CSVGGLNEQFF
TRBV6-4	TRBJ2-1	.	CASSDSASGGAHEQFF
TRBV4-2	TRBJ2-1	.	CASSQGVAGGPYNEQFF
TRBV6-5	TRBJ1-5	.	CASSFRSQGLGQPQHF
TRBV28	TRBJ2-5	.	CASVHRNGETQYF
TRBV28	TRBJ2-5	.	CASSFQRGTGETQYF
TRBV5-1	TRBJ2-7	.	CASSPRWGLAGETRGEQYF
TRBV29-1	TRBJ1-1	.	CSVEGTGGAAGAFF
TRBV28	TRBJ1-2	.	CASSFRSAGNGPIF
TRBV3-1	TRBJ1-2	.	CASSQPTAGTSYGYTF